This TCR beta chain originates from a study of blood T cell repertoires in COVID-19. A single count supports this clone. The CDR3 runs to 12 residues. Germline V gene lookup returns CDR1 SGHRS and CDR2 YFSETQ. V was trimmed by 4 bases and J by 3 bases, leaving 7 bases between them. Sequenced by immunoSEQ multiplex PCR; TCRdb stores in-frame clones only, minus some. The sample shows 310,000 or so clones, more than 80% of them seen only once. The sequencing sample was made of peripheral blood. The TCR sequence derives from a man younger than 35 who had recovered from COVID-19. The chain links TRBV5-1 to TRBJ1-2; D is unresolved. The CDR3: CASSVSDYGYTF. The CDR3 DNA reads as TGCGCCAGCAGCGTCTCGGACTATGGCTACACCTTC.